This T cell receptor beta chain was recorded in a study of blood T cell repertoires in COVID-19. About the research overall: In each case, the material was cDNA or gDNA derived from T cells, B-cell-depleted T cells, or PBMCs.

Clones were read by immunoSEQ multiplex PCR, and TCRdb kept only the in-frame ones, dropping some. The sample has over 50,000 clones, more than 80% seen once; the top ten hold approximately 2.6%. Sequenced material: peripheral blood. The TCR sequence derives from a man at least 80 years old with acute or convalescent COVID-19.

The CDR3 region has the DNA TGTGCCAGCACCCCACAGGGCCTTAATGAAAAACTGTTTTTT. The encoded protein is CASTPQGLNEKLFF. The chain uses TRBV5-8 and TRBJ1-4; weak D call: TRBD1 (6 bases). The V gene's germline CDR1 is SGHTS and CDR2 YDEGEE. The CDR3 length is 14 residues. Trimming stripped 6 bases from V and 4 bases from J, with 13 bases between. Full variable domain (rest looked up from reference TRBV5-8 and TRBJ1-4): EAGVTQSPTHLIKTRGQQATLRCSPISGHTSVYWYQQALGLGLQFLLWYDEGEERNRGNFPPRFSGRQFPNYSSELNVNALELEDSALYLCASTPQGLNEKLFFGSGTQLSVL.